This T cell receptor beta chain was obtained from a study of breast tumors, draining lymph nodes, adjacent tissues. General study findings and limits: Data fit most tumor T cells coming from lymph node, expanding in tumor. The lymph node origin of tumor T cells was framed as consistent with a hypothesis, not demonstrated. Tumor repertoires ranked between lymph nodes and nontumor tissue in diversity, with V and J gene preferences. Luminal-like breast cancer showed significantly higher tumor–nontumor repertoire similarity than basal-like.

TCRdb passed the multiplex PCR reads through MiXCR, listing each CDR3 protein once. The sample lists approximately 300,000 distinct CDR3 sequences, 30% occurring once. Points on this clonotype: Its antigen is still unknown.

Samples came from axillary lymph nodes draining the breast cancer. The source material was axillary lymph node tissue. This clonotype originated in a female donor with breast cancer. Some clones in this sample may be carry-over from other donors' samples.

The CDR3 protein is CASRNTPYEQYF. For the CDR3, the DNA is TGTGCCAGCAGGAATACCCCCTACGAGCAGTACTTC. This chain joins TRBV6-5 and TRBJ2-7, with D unresolved. Per the germline V gene, CDR1 is MNHEY and CDR2 is SVGAGI. V was trimmed by 6 bases and J by 2 bases, leaving 8 bases between them. The CDR3 length is 12 residues.